This T cell receptor beta chain came from a study of blood T cell repertoires in COVID-19. Source study methods: Reference gene primer amplification in the assay estimated nucleated cell counts. Libraries were prepared by immunoSEQ multiplex PCR; TCRdb keeps only in-frame clonotypes and omits some of them. V, J and clone size reflect that table, while D and trimming were determined from the DNA. The profile shows some 340,000 clones, 83% of them singletons. The V and J ends lost 7 bases and 2 bases, in that order; junction bases with no gene match: 6. This CDR3 region has 15 residues. Per the germline V gene, CDR1 is KGHDR and CDR2 is SFDVKD.

The clonotype originates from a woman in her forties or fifties who had recovered from COVID-19. V and J are TRBV24-1 and TRBJ2-5, with 10 bases identical to TRBD1. Sequenced sample: PBMCs or T cells enriched from blood (not recorded which). The CDR3 is CATSPGQGYQETQYF. The CDR3 DNA is TGTGCCACCAGCCCGGGACAGGGGTATCAAGAGACCCAGTACTTC.